This paragraph covers one TCR beta chain sequence. The record originates from a study of blood T cell repertoires in COVID-19. There are 15 residues in the CDR3. The J segment lost 4 bases and the V segment lost 8 bases, leaving 8 bases of the junction unmatched. Per the germline V gene, CDR1 is MNHEY and CDR2 is SVGAGI. TCRdb's copy holds only in-frame clones and misses some; the assay was immunoSEQ multiplex PCR. Of 330,000 or so clones listed, 87% are singletons. The V and J genes are TRBV6-5 and TRBJ2-5, with 12 bases aligning to TRBD2. The sequence came from a man in his thirties or forties with COVID-19, enrolled during active disease. The sequencing input was peripheral blood. CDR3: CASQGLAGFGETQYF. The CDR3 DNA reads TGTGCCAGCCAGGGACTAGCGGGCTTTGGAGAGACCCAGTACTTC.